This TCR beta chain was sequenced for a study of T cells in Graves' hyperthyroidism and ophthalmopathy. Study results and limitations: A median approximately 6.5 months before onset, the model predicted ophthalmopathy. Peripheral blood also featured most of the thyroid clonotypes expanded above 0.001.

V was trimmed by 10 bases and J by 4 bases, leaving 19 bases between them. CDR1 and CDR2 from the germline V gene are MNHNY and SVGAGI (reference sequence). The length of the CDR3 is 15 residues. RNA transcripts were the template for amplifying TCR beta CDR3 regions. Primed by the HTBI set, a first-round RT-PCR was run on the TCR CDR3. In TCRdb, the multiplex PCR reads were re-called with MiXCR into one record per CDR3 protein. The table has about 660,000 distinct CDR3 sequences, roughly 45% seen once. A remark on this clonotype: As yet, its antigen is unknown. This may be a read error, as it is one base from a much larger clone.

The V gene is TRBV6-6, the J gene TRBJ2-2, with D possibly being TRBD1 (6 bases). This TCR came from an adult man with Graves' disease, either hyperthyroidism or ophthalmopathy (not recorded which). Specimen: peripheral blood or thyroid tissue (not recorded which). CDR3 nucleotide sequence: TGTGCCATCACAGGGTCCAGACTTACCACCGGGGAGCTGTTTTTT. Residues: CAITGSRLTTGELFF.